This entry lists 24 T cell receptor beta chains sequenced from one sample in a study of blood T cell repertoires in COVID-19. TCRdb's copy holds only in-frame clones and misses some; the assay was immunoSEQ multiplex PCR. Altogether about 210,000 clones are present, 75% to 90% being singletons, with the ten largest covering 4.5% to 5.5%. What was sequenced was PBMCs or T cells enriched from blood (not recorded which). The receptors shown here come from a woman aged 25 to 39 who had been exposed to COVID-19.

This CDR3 is CASSLSGIGTPLHF. CDR3 nucleotide sequence: TGCGCCAGCAGCTTATCCGGGATTGGGACACCCCTCCACTTT. The V gene is TRBV5-1, the J gene TRBJ1-6; no firm D call. The germline gives CDR1 SGHRS, CDR2 YFSETQ. This CDR3 has 14 amino acids. V dropped 2 bases and J dropped 11 bases, with 14 bases sitting between them.

This chain links TRBV11-2 with TRBJ2-1, with D possibly TRBD2 on 5 matching bases. V gave up 3 bases and J gave up 12 bases, with 15 bases separating them. CDR3 length: 13 amino acids. Germline V gene data show CDR1 as SGHAT and CDR2 as FQNNGV. In DNA, the CDR3 is TGTGCCAGCAGCTTGGCCGGGGTCTCCCCGCAGTTCTTC. This translates into CASSLAGVSPQFF.

The J gene is TRBJ2-1, the V gene TRBV6-5; 9 nucleotides agree with TRBD1. CDR3 length equals 15 residues. The germline V gene has CDR1 MNHEY and CDR2 SVGAGI. Trimming removed 2 bases from V and 7 bases from J; junction bases left unmatched: 6. CDR3 sequence reads: CASSYAGQGINEQFF. CDR3 in DNA: TGTGCCAGCAGTTACGCGGGACAGGGAATAAATGAGCAGTTCTTC.

This sequence joins TRBV7-6 and TRBJ1-3; D uncertain. Germline CDR1 and CDR2: SGHVS and FNYEAQ. Trimming removed 1 base at V and 9 bases at J, with 22 bases between. This CDR3 region has 17 residues. The CDR3 coding sequence is TGTGCCAGCAGCTTAGAGTGGTTAGACGGAGTAAAATCCACCATATATTTT. Its translation: CASSLEWLDGVKSTIYF.

V gene TRBV5-1 combines with J gene TRBJ2-3; D may be TRBD2 (5 bases). The CDR3 runs to 16 residues. Between the trimmed V and J ends, which lost 2 bases and 2 bases, there was a span of 15 bases. The V gene's germline CDR1 is SGHRS and CDR2 YFSETQ. The CDR3 loop reads CASSFFLSAYTDTQYF. The CDR3 DNA follows: TGCGCCAGCAGCTTCTTCCTTAGCGCATACACAGATACGCAGTATTTT.

V gene TRBV5-1 combines with J gene TRBJ2-7; D not certain. The length of the CDR3 is 14 residues. V was trimmed by 0 bases and J by 1 base, leaving 8 bases between them. Germline-derived CDR1 and CDR2 are SGHRS and YFSETQ. The CDR3 region has the DNA TGCGCCAGCAGCTTGGCCGGTGTATCCTACGAGCAGTACTTC. Its protein product is CASSLAGVSYEQYF.

The chain combines TRBV18 with TRBJ2-7; perhaps TRBD1 as D (5 bases). The CDR3 extends over 16 amino acids. V was cut by 1 base and J by 5 bases, with 18 bases left in between. The germline V gene encodes CDR1 KGHSH and CDR2 LQKENI. Written as DNA, the CDR3 is TGTGCCAGCTCACCACGGGGCCCATCAGTGAACCACGAGCAGTACTTC. It specifies CASSPRGPSVNHEQYF.

The chain couples TRBV7-6 to TRBJ2-1; tentatively, D is TRBD2 (7 bases). Trimming shortened V by 5 bases and J by 7 bases, and 24 bases separated the two germline ends. This CDR3 has 17 amino acids. CDR1 is SGHVS and CDR2 is FNYEAQ in the germline V gene. The CDR3 sequence: CASSQGRGTIPTNEQFF. In DNA, the CDR3 is TGTGCCAGCAGCCAGGGGAGGGGGACGATTCCAACGAATGAGCAGTTCTTC.

CDR3 residues: CASSRDNSYEQYF. CDR3 nucleotide sequence: TGTGCCAGTAGCCGGGACAACTCCTACGAGCAGTACTTC. V is TRBV19 and J is TRBJ2-7; D might be TRBD1 (6 bases). Germline assignment: CDR1 LNHDA and CDR2 SQIVND (reference sequence). V dropped 6 bases and J dropped 0 bases, with 9 bases sitting between them. This CDR3 spans 13 amino acids.

A few counts support this clone. The gene calls are TRBV18 and TRBJ1-2, with 9 positions matching TRBD1. Trimming removed 3 bases from V and 8 bases from J; junction bases left unmatched: 7. Germline loops: CDR1 KGHSH, CDR2 LQKENI. The CDR3 covers 14 residues. The CDR3 sequence: CASSPGTGPSGYTF. CDR3 in DNA: TGTGCCAGCTCACCCGGGACAGGGCCTTCGGGCTACACCTTC.

V gene TRBV19 combines with J gene TRBJ1-1, with 9 positions matching TRBD1. V lost 5 bases, J lost 3 bases, and 4 bases stayed unmatched. Germline loops: CDR1 LNHDA, CDR2 SQIVND (reference sequence). CDR3 length: 14 residues. The CDR3 loop is CASSYRGLDTEAFF. The CDR3 region has the DNA TGTGCCAGTAGTTACAGGGGGCTGGACACTGAAGCTTTCTTT.

V and J are TRBV10-3 and TRBJ1-2; perhaps TRBD1 as D (5 bases). V lost 4 bases and J lost 8, with 11 bases in between. The CDR3 sequence is 12 residues long. CDR1 is ENHRY, CDR2 SYGVKD, per germline. The CDR3 DNA is TGTGCCATCAGTGCCAGGGCGGAGGGCTACACCTTC. Translation: CAISARAEGYTF.

The sample holds a few counts of this clone. The chain combines TRBV6-5 with TRBJ2-2; D may be TRBD2 (5 bases). Germline values: CDR1 MNHEY, CDR2 SVGAGI. The V end lost 4 bases, the J end lost 5 bases, and 17 bases lay between the germline ends. The CDR3 has 16 residues. DNA for the CDR3: TGTGCCAGCAGTTCCTTATTCGGGGTTGGGACCGGGGAGCTGTTTTTT. Translating gives CASSSLFGVGTGELFF.

This chain uses TRBV7-9 with TRBJ2-1; 9 nucleotides line up with TRBD2. Per the germline V gene, CDR1 is SEHNR and CDR2 is FQNEAQ (reference sequence). The junction had 5 bases not matched to a gene; V was cut back by 1 base and J by 7 bases. CDR3 size: 15 residues. The CDR3 coding sequence is TGTGCCAGCAGCTTAGGCGGGGGGGCCCAAAATGAGCAGTTCTTC. Translation gives CASSLGGGAQNEQFF.

The rearrangement uses TRBV5-1 and TRBJ1-3, with a possible D match to TRBD1 (5 bases). The CDR3 totals 16 residues. Looked up from germline, CDR1 is SGHRS and CDR2 is YFSETQ. Trimming removed 2 bases from V and 0 bases from J, with 12 bases in between. CDR3 nucleotides: TGCGCCAGCAGCTTACAGGAACCCAGCTCTGGAAACACCATATATTTT. Its protein is CASSLQEPSSGNTIYF.

V is TRBV19 and J is TRBJ1-4; a weak D match, TRBD1 (6 bases). With 6 bases removed from V and 8 bases from J, the gap between germline ends came to 13 bases. Germline loops: CDR1 LNHDA, CDR2 SQIVND (reference sequence). The CDR3 is 13 residues long. The CDR3 loop reads CASRRQEEEKLFF. The CDR3 DNA follows: TGTGCCAGTAGAAGACAGGAGGAGGAAAAACTGTTTTTT.

This rearrangement joins TRBV5-1 to TRBJ2-5; 7 bases map to TRBD1. The CDR3 totals 13 residues. CDR1 SGHRS and CDR2 YFSETQ come from the germline V gene. V lost 4 bases to trimming and J lost 3 bases; unmatched junction nucleotides: 3. CDR3 residues: CASSVTGEETQYF. CDR3 DNA: TGCGCCAGCAGCGTAACAGGGGAAGAGACCCAGTACTTC.

The chain uses TRBV15 and TRBJ2-1; TRBD1 matches 8 bases. From germline, CDR1 is LNHNV and CDR2 YYDKDF (reference sequence). With V trimmed by 2 bases and J by 8 bases, 5 bases remained unmatched. The CDR3 has 14 amino acids. CDR3 protein: CATSRRQGLDEQFF. Written as DNA, the CDR3 is TGTGCCACCAGCAGACGACAGGGGCTCGATGAGCAGTTCTTC.

This clone was counted a few times. The chain is built from TRBV19 and TRBJ1-1, with 7 bases identical to TRBD1. CDR3 size: 16 residues. The germline V gene encodes CDR1 LNHDA and CDR2 SQIVND (reference sequence). With 5 bases clipped from V and 7 bases from J, the junction kept 16 bases outside the gene matches. The CDR3 here is CASSPRGDRDPYEAFF. The DNA of the CDR3 is TGTGCCAGTAGTCCGCGGGGAGACAGGGACCCTTATGAAGCTTTCTTT.

The chain is built from TRBV5-4 and TRBJ2-7; possibly TRBD1 for D (5 bases). Trimming removed 4 bases at V and 5 bases at J, with 13 bases between. The CDR3 contains 13 residues. Per the germline V gene, CDR1 is SGHNT and CDR2 is YYREEE (reference sequence). The CDR3 sequence: CASSMDQGHEQYF. CDR3 DNA sequence: TGTGCCAGCAGCATGGACCAGGGCCACGAGCAGTACTTC.

V gene TRBV18 combines with J gene TRBJ2-7, with 8 nucleotides matching TRBD1. V shed 3 bases and J 3 bases; nucleotides not matched to a gene: 4. The CDR3 consists of 14 residues. CDR1 is KGHSH and CDR2 is LQKENI in the germline V gene. CDR3 amino acids: CASSPDRVSYEQYF. As DNA, the CDR3 is TGTGCCAGCTCACCGGACAGGGTGAGCTACGAGCAGTACTTC.

V is TRBV10-2 and J is TRBJ1-2, with D hard to call. CDR3 length: 14 residues. Trimming cost V 3 bases and J 1 base, with 9 bases left between them. Germline V CDR1 and CDR2: WSHSY, SAAADI. CDR3 loop: CASSDFSVNYGYTF. Written as DNA, the CDR3 is TGCGCCAGCAGTGACTTCTCGGTTAACTATGGCTACACCTTC.

J is TRBJ2-1 and V is TRBV5-1; tentatively, D is TRBD2 (7 bases). The CDR3 is 18 amino acids. V was pared by 1 base and J by 0 bases, with 17 bases between. Per germline, CDR1 SGHRS and CDR2 YFSETQ. CDR3 bases: TGCGCCAGCAGCTTGTGGGGAGGGGGATCGAGCTCCTACAATGAGCAGTTCTTC. It yields the protein CASSLWGGGSSSYNEQFF.

The J gene is TRBJ1-1, the V gene TRBV5-1; D not certain. Trimming took 2 bases from V and 3 from J, leaving 8 bases between them. CDR1 SGHRS and CDR2 YFSETQ come from the germline V gene. The CDR3 is made up of 13 amino acids. The DNA of the CDR3 is TGCGCCAGCAGCTTCGGGAGGGACACTGAAGCTTTCTTT. Translation: CASSFGRDTEAFF. The complete variable domain, with remaining parts taken from reference TRBV5-1 and TRBJ1-1, reads KAGVTQTPRYLIKTRGQQVTLSCSPISGHRSVSWYQQTPGQGLQFLFEYFSETQRNKGNFPGRFSGRQFSNSRSEMNVSTLELGDSALYLCASSFGRDTEAFFGQGTRLTVV.